This T cell receptor beta chain comes out of a study of beta chain features in type 1 diabetes (dated by TCRdb to the late 2010s). Turning to the overall study: No differences in mean age, gender distribution, total cell number or subset yield were found between patients and healthy donors. In the study, TCRB repertoires of sorted circulating CD4+ T cell subsets from recently diagnosed type 1 diabetes patients were compared with those of matched healthy donors. Regulatory and stem cell-like memory subsets were obtained from only 8 patients and roughly eight healthy donors, while naive and central memory subsets were obtained from all 30 or so donors. A total of roughly 98,000,000 sorted cells were examined across all samples, and a strong correlation was observed between cell number per subset and RNA yield. What the research found in general, with its limitations: In all four CD4+ subsets, TCRB CDR3 length was moderately but significantly shorter in type 1 diabetes patients. Because cDNA was sequenced instead of genomic DNA, highly expressing activated cells could be over-represented, though the groups showed no difference in activation or CD3 levels. Patients with type 1 diabetes made fewer insertions and deleted more nucleotides at VDJ recombination sites, implying thymic rearrangement abnormalities. Shorter templates might be favored by PCR, yet because patient and control samples were amplified and corrected together, any such skew would affect both groups equally. Only small numbers of individuals were included in the HLA sub-analyses, which left unresolved whether HLA type had any influence on TCRB rearrangement. Naive, central memory and regulatory TCRB repertoires appeared to be more alike among patients than among healthy donors.

Via the germline V gene, CDR1 is SGHRS and CDR2 YFSETQ. Trimmed from V: 4 bases; trimmed from J: 6 bases; junction bases lacking a gene match: 10. The CDR3 contains 15 residues, cysteine and phenylalanine counted. Of all the DNA, just the CDR3 is kept, 45 bases in frame from base 1. This clone was seen only a few times. The specificity of this receptor is unknown. No base qualities exist here, and no much larger clone lies one base off it. The High Capacity cDNA Reverse Transcription Kit was used to reverse transcribe all of the isolated RNA, meaning that expressed TCRB transcripts were what got sequenced. Naive, central memory and regulatory T cell samples underwent deep immunoSEQ sequencing, averaging about 3.3 million total reads per sample. Sorted cells were lysed in RLT buffer, and RNA was extracted using DNase-treated RNeasy Micro or Mini kits according to cell number. To prevent cross-contamination, each cell subset was processed individually, whereas patient and healthy donor samples were processed jointly. Using the immunoSEQ multiplex PCR, TCRB sequences were amplified from cDNA into 87-bp fragments spanning the CDR3 region. Amplicons were sequenced on the Illumina HiSeq platform. The paper's processing steps were these. PCR bias was computationally corrected using synthetic template baselines, reads within Hamming distance 2 were collapsed, and singletons that could not be merged were discarded. By aligning reads against IMGT, V, D and J genes, CDR3 length, and insertions or deletions at six rearrangement sites were assigned. Within each subset, clonotype counts were normalized to sorted cell number, after which true diversity and Gini coefficients were computed with the tcR R package. The overlap coefficient, calculated on TCRB nucleotide sequences, was used to measure repertoire sharing. Out-of-frame TCRB sequences from naive cells were analyzed as a proxy for the pre-selection repertoire. TCRdb re-hosts the immuneACCESS table, in-frame sequences only. Its copies lack some clones; in the studies checked, an unresolved V gene accounts for under half of them, and the cause for the rest is not known. V and J calls and clone size are as listed in that table; D and trimming were resolved from the DNA. The sample includes 640,000 or so clones, with around 15% observed a single time. The ten largest clonotypes hold less than 0.025% of the sample.

Each donor gave one peripheral blood draw, averaging approximately 0.12 L, which was collected into heparinised tubes. Using a panel that included CD45RO, CCR7, CD25, CD127, CD95 and CD27, naive, central memory, regulatory and stem cell-like memory CD4+ T cells were sorted on a BD FACSAria II. A purity above 95% was achieved for all sorted populations. PBMCs were isolated right away by Lymphoprep density gradient centrifugation and were stained directly, without culture. So that batch effects would be minimized, each experiment stained and sorted samples in pairs, pairing one healthy donor with one patient.

The chain joins TRBV5-1 to TRBJ2-1, and TRBD2 aligns with 7 junction nucleotides. The material sequenced was naive CD4+ T cells from blood. This specimen's cell subset or site label, per the study, means: true naive CD4+ T cells. This TCR was recovered from a young man with type 1 diabetes. In nucleotides, the sequence is TGCGCCAGCAGCCCCCCCCGGACTAGTCCCAATGAGCAGTTCTTC. The encoded protein is CASSPPRTSPNEQFF.